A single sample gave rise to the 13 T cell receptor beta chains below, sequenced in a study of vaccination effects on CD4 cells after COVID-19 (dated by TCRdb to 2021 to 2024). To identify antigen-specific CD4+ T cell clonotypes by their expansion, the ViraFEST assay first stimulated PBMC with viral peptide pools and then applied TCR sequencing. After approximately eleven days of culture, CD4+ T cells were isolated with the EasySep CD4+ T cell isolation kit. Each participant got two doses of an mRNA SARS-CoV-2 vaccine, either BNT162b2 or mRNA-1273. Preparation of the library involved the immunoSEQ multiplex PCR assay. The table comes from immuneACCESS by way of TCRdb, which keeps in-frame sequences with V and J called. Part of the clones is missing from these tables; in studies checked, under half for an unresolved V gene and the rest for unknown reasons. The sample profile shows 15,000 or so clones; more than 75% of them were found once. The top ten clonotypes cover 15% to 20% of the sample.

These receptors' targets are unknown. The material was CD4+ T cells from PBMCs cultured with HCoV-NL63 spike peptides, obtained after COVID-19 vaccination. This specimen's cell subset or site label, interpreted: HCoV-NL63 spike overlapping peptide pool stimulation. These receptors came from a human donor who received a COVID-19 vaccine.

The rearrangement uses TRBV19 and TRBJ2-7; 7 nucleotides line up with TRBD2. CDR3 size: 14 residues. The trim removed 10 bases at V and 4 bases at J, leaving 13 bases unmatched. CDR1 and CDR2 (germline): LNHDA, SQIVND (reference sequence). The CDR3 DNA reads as TGTGCCACTTCAAAGGTGGGGGGGACTTACGAGCAGTACTTC. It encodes CATSKVGGTYEQYF.

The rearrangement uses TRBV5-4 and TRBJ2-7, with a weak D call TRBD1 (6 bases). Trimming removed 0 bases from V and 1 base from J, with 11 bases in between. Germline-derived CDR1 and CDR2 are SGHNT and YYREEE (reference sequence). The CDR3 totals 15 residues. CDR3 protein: CASSLEAGASYEQYF. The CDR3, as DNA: TGTGCCAGCAGCTTGGAGGCAGGGGCTTCCTACGAGCAGTACTTC.

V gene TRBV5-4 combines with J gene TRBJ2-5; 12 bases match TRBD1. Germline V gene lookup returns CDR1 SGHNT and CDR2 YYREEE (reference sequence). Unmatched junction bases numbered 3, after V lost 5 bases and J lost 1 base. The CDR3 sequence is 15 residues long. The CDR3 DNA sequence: TGTGCCAGCAGTCGGGACAGGGGGCCCCAAGAGACCCAGTACTTC. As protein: CASSRDRGPQETQYF.

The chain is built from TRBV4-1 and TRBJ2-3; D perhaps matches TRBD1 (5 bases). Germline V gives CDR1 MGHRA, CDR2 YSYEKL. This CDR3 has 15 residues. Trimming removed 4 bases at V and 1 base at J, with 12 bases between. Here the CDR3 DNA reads TGCGCCAGCAGCCTCCTAGTACAGGGCACAGATACGCAGTATTTT. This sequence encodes CASSLLVQGTDTQYF.

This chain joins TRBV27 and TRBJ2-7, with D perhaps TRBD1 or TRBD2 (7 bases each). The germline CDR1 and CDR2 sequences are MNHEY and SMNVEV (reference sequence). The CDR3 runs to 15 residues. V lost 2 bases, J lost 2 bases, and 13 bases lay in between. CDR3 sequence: CASSLRGGGPYEQYF. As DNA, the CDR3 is TGTGCCAGCAGTTTACGGGGAGGGGGCCCCTACGAGCAGTACTTC.

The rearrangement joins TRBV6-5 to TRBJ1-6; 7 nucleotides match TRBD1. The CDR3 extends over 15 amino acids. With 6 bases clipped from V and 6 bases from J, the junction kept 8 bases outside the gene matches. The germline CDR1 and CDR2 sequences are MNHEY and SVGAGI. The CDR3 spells CASRLWRQGNSPLHF. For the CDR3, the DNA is TGTGCCAGCAGACTTTGGAGACAGGGTAATTCACCCCTCCACTTT.

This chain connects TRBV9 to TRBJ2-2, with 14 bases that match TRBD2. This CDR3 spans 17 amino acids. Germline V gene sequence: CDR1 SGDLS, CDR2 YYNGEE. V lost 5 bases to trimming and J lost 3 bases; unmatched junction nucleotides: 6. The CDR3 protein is CASRSTSGGAHTGELFF. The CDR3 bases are TGTGCCAGCAGATCGACTAGCGGGGGGGCCCACACCGGGGAGCTGTTTTTT.

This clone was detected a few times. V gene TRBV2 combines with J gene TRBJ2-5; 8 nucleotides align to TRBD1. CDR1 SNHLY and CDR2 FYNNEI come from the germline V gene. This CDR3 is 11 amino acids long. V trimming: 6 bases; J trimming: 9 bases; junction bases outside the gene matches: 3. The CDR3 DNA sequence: TGTGCCAGCAGGGGACAGGCGGCCCAGTACTTC. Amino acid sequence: CASRGQAAQYF.

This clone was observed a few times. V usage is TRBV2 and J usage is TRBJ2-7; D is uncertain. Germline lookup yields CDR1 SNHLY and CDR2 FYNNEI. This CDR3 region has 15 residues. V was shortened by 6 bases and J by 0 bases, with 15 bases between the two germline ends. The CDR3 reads CASRVRTAVSYEQYF. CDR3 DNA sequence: TGTGCCAGCAGGGTTAGGACGGCCGTCTCCTACGAGCAGTACTTC. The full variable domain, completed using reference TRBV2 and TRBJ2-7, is EPEVTQTPSHQVTQMGQEVILRCVPISNHLYFYWYRQILGQKVEFLVSFYNNEISEKSEIFDDQFSVERPDGSNFTLKIRSTKLEDSAMYFCASRVRTAVSYEQYFGPGTRLTVT.

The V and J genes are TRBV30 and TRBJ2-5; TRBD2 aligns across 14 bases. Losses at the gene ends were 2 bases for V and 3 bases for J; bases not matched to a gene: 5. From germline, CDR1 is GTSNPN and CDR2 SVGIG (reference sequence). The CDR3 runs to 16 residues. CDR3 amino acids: CAWSSGTSGSKETQYF. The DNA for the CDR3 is TGTGCCTGGAGTTCCGGGACTAGCGGGAGTAAAGAGACCCAGTACTTC.

CDR3 bases: TGTGCCAGCAGGATCGCCGGGGCGGGTGAGCAGTTCTTC. It is translated as CASRIAGAGEQFF. The chain employs TRBV2 and TRBJ2-1, with D perhaps TRBD1 or TRBD2 (5 bases each). Trimming cost V 6 bases and J 9 bases, with 15 bases left between them. There are 13 residues in the CDR3. The germline V gene encodes CDR1 SNHLY and CDR2 FYNNEI.

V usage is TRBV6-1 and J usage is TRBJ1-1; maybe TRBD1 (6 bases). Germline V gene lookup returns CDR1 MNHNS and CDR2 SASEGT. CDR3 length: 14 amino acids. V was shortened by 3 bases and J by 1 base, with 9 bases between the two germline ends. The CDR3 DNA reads TGTGCCAGCAGTGATACAGGGAGGAACACTGAAGCTTTCTTT. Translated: CASSDTGRNTEAFF.

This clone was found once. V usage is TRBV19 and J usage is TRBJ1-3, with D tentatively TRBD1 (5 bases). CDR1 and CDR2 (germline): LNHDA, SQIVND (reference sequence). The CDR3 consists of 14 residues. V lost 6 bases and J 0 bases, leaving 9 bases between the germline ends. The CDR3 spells CASSRQTSGNTIYF. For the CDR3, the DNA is TGTGCCAGTAGCCGACAGACCTCTGGAAACACCATATATTTT.